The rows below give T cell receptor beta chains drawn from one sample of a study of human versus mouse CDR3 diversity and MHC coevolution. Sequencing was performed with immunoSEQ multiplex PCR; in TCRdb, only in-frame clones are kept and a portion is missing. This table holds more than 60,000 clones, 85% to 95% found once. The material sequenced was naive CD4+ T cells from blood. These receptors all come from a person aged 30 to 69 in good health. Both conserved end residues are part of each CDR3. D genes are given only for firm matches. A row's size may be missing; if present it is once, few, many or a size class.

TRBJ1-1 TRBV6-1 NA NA CASSEFGQTFTKAFF TGTGCCAGCAGTGAATTCGGACAGACGTTTACTAAAGCTTTCTTT
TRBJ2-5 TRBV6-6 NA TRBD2 CASRSSLAGKQETQYF TGTGCCAGCAGGAGTTCTTTAGCGGGGAAACAAGAGACCCAGTACTTC
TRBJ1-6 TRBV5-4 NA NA CASRAGEYNSPLHF TGTGCCAGCAGAGCCGGGGAGTATAATTCACCCCTCCACTTT
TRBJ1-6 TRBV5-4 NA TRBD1 CASRTGTVSSPLHF TGTGCCAGCAGAACCGGGACAGTCTCTTCGCCCCTCCACTTT
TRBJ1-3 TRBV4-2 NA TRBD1 CASSPQAQGARNTIYF TGTGCCAGCAGCCCACAAGCCCAGGGGGCGAGAAACACCATATATTTT
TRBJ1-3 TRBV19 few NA CASQSGGGNSGNTIYF TGTGCCAGCCAGTCCGGGGGAGGGAACTCTGGAAACACCATATATTTT
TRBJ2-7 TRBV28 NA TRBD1 CASNAGTVSYEQYF TGTGCCAGCAATGCCGGGACAGTCTCCTACGAGCAGTACTTC
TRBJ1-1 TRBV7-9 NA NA CASSLQGNANTEAFF TGTGCCAGCAGCTTACAGGGAAACGCGAACACTGAAGCTTTCTTT
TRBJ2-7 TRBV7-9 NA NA CASSQDTYEQYF TGTGCCAGCAGCCAAGACACGTACGAGCAGTACTTC
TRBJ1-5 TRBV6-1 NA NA CASSEFDQPQHF TGTGCCAGCAGTGAATTCGATCAGCCCCAGCATTTT